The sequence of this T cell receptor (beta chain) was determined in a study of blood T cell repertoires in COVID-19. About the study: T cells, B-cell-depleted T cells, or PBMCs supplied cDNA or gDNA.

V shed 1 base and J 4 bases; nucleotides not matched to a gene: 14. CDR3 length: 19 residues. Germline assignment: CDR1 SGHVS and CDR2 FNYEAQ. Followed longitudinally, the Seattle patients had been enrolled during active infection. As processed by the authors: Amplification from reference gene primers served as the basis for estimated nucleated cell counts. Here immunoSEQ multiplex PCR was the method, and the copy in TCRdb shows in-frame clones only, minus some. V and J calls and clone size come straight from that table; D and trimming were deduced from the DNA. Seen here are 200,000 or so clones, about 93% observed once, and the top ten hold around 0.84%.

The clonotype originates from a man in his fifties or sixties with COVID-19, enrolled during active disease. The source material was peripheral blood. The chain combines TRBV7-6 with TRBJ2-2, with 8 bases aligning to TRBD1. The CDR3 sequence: CASSLVKGQGPIGTGELFF. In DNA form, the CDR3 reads TGTGCCAGCAGCTTAGTGAAAGGACAGGGACCTATTGGCACCGGGGAGCTGTTTTTT.